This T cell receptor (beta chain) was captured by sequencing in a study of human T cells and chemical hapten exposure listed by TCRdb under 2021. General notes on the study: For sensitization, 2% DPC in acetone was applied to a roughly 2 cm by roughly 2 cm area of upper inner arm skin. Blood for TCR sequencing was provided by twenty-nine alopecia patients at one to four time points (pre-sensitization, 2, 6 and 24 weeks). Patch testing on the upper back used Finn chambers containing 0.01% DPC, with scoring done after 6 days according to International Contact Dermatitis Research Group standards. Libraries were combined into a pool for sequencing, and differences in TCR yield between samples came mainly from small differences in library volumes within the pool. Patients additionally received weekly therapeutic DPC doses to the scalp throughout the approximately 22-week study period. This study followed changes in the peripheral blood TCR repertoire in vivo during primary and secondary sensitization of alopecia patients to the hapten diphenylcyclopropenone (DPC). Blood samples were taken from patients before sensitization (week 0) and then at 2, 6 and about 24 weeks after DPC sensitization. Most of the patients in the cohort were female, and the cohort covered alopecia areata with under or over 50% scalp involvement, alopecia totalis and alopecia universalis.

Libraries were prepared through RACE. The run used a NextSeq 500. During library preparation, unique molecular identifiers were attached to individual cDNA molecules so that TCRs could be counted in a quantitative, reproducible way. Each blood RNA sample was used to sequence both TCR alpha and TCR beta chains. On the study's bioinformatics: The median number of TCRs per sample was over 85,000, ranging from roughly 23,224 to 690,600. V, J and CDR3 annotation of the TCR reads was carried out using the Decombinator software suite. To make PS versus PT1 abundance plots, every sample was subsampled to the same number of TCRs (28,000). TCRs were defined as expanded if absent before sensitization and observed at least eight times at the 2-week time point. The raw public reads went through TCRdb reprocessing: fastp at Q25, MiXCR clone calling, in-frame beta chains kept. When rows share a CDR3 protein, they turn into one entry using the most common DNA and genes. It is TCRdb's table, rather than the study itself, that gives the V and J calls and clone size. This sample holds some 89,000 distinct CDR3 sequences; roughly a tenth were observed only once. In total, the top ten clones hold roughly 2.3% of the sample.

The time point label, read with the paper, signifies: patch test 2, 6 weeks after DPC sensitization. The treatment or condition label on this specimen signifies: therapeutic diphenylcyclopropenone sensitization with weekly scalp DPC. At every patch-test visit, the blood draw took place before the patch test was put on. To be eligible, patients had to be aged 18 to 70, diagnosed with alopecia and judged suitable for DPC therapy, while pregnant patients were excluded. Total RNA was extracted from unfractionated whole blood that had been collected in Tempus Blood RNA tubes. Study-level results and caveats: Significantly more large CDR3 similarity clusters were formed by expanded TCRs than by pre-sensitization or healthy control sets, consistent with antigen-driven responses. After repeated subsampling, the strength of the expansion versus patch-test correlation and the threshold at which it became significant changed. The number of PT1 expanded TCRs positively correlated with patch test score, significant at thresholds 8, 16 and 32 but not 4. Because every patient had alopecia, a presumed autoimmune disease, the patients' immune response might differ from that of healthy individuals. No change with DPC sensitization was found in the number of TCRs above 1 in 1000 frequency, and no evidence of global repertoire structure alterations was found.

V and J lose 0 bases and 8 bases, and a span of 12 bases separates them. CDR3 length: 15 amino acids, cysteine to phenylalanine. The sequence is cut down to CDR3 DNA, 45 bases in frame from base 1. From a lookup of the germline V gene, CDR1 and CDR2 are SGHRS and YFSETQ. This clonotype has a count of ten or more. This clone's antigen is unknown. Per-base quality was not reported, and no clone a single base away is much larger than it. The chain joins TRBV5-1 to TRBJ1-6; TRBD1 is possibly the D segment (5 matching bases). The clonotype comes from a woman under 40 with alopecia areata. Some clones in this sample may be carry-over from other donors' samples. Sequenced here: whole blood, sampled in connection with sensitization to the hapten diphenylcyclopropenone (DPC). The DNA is TGCGCCAGCAGCTTGGAAAGCGGGGGTTATTCACCCCTCCACTTT. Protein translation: CASSLESGGYSPLHF.